These 13 T cell receptor beta chains came from one sample sequenced in a study of PD-1 blockade in classical Hodgkin lymphoma. Repertoires were generated with immunoSEQ multiplex PCR, while TCRdb's copy carries only in-frame clones and drops some. The sample records tens of thousands of clones, 77% being singletons. Following autologous stem cell transplantation, relapse occurred in every patient, and exposure to brentuximab vedotin varied. This sample comprised peripheral blood mononuclear cells (PBMCs), obtained before the second cycle of nivolumab. The receptors were sampled from a human donor with classical Hodgkin lymphoma.

The chain employs TRBV10-3 and TRBJ2-1; D could derive from TRBD1 or TRBD2 (5 bases each). The V and J ends lost 8 bases and 5 bases respectively, with 10 bases between them. This CDR3 has 12 residues. Germline V CDR1 and CDR2: ENHRY, SYGVKD. CDR3 protein: CAIEGTDNEQFF. Here the CDR3 DNA reads TGTGCCATCGAGGGGACCGACAATGAGCAGTTCTTC.

V usage is TRBV2 and J usage is TRBJ1-1; D unresolved. The CDR3 spans 15 residues. The germline V and J ends were trimmed by 0 bases and 5 bases, with 13 bases remaining between them. Germline CDR1 is SNHLY and CDR2 is FYNNEI. The CDR3 here is CASSEAWGEKTEAFF. The CDR3 region has the DNA TGTGCCAGCAGTGAAGCGTGGGGTGAGAAGACTGAAGCTTTCTTT.

The genes are TRBV11-2 and TRBJ2-3; D remains ambiguous. Germline lookup yields CDR1 SGHAT and CDR2 FQNNGV. The CDR3 loop spans 15 amino acids. V lost 1 base, J lost 3 bases, and 11 bases lay in between. CDR3 DNA sequence: TGTGCCAGCAGCTTAGGGGTCCTCCCGACAGATACGCAGTATTTT. It translates to CASSLGVLPTDTQYF.

This sequence joins TRBV27 and TRBJ2-2; D unclear. The germline V gene has CDR1 MNHEY and CDR2 SMNVEV (reference sequence). The V and J ends lost 3 bases and 4 bases respectively, with 0 bases between them. The CDR3 is 11 residues long. The CDR3 DNA sequence: TGTGCCAGCAGTTTCACCGGGGAGCTGTTTTTT. Residues: CASSFTGELFF.

With respect to this clone: At the DNA level, this CDR3 is encoded by other sequences in the same sample as well. This chain uses TRBV7-9 with TRBJ1-2; TRBD1 matches 10 bases. Trimming cost V 5 bases and J 4 bases; bases outside gene matches: 10. The CDR3 is 16 residues long. Germline assignment: CDR1 SEHNR and CDR2 FQNEAQ (reference sequence). The CDR3 DNA is TGTGCCAGCAGCCCTTACCGGGACAGGGGATCCTATGGCTACACCTTC. This sequence encodes CASSPYRDRGSYGYTF.

The chain combines TRBV5-8 with TRBJ2-7; a possible D gene is TRBD2 (5 bases). Trimming took off 3 bases at V and 3 bases at J, with 10 bases between the two ends. The CDR3 contains 13 residues. Germline values: CDR1 SGHTS, CDR2 YDEGEE. The CDR3 nucleotides read TGTGCCAGCAGCTCGCCCCGGGACTACGAGCAGTACTTC. It codes for CASSSPRDYEQYF.

The genes are TRBV5-1 and TRBJ1-1; D is possibly TRBD1 (5 bases). The CDR3 sequence is 13 residues long. V lost 7 bases to trimming and J lost 1 base, with 11 bases between them. CDR1 SGHRS and CDR2 YFSETQ come from the germline V gene. As DNA, the CDR3 is TGCGCCAGCGGTATAGGGACGAACACTGAAGCTTTCTTT. Protein sequence: CASGIGTNTEAFF.

Points on this clone: At one end the junction does not follow the germline gene, possibly because of a read error. Distinct nucleotide sequences in the sample also encode this CDR3. The CDR3 DNA is TGTGCCAGTAGTCCGACCCTAAAAGAAACCCAGTACTTC. Encoded protein: CASSPTLKETQYF. The chain joins TRBV19 to TRBJ2-5, with D hard to call. This CDR3 is built from 13 residues. Germline CDR1 reads LNHDA; CDR2 reads SQIVND (reference sequence).

The V and J genes are TRBV6-1 and TRBJ1-2; D remains unclear. The CDR3 loop spans 13 amino acids. V lost 7 bases and J 0 bases, leaving 9 bases between the germline ends. CDR1 and CDR2 (germline): MNHNS, SASEGT. Here the CDR3 DNA reads TGTGCCAGCATGCGGGCCGCTAACTATGGCTACACCTTC. This sequence encodes CASMRAANYGYTF.

The J gene is TRBJ1-4, the V gene TRBV19; possibly TRBD1 for D (5 bases). This CDR3 is built from 14 residues. The V gene lost 7 bases and the J gene lost 11 bases, with 20 bases spanning the gap. The V gene's germline CDR1 is LNHDA and CDR2 SQIVND (reference sequence). CDR3 residues: CASTPPGQGVKLFF. CDR3 DNA: TGTGCCAGTACCCCGCCGGGGCAGGGAGTTAAACTGTTTTTT.

This clone was recorded once. The chain links TRBV27 to TRBJ2-5; 8 bases fit TRBD1. This CDR3 comprises 15 residues. With 5 bases clipped from V and 1 base from J, the junction kept 6 bases outside the gene matches. Germline V gene lookup returns CDR1 MNHEY and CDR2 SMNVEV (reference sequence). The CDR3 is CASSPRRGRQETQYF. As DNA, the CDR3 is TGTGCCAGCAGTCCACGCAGGGGGCGCCAAGAGACCCAGTACTTC.

The gene calls are TRBV9 and TRBJ2-1, with a possible D match to TRBD1 (6 bases). This CDR3 contains 14 residues. The germline V gene encodes CDR1 SGDLS and CDR2 YYNGEE. Trimming pared 0 bases from V and 10 bases from J, leaving 14 bases between. The CDR3 DNA sequence: TGTGCCAGCAGCGTAGTCAGGGGCCGGGGAGAGCAGTTCTTC. It specifies CASSVVRGRGEQFF.

This clone was recorded only once. V is TRBV27 and J is TRBJ2-5; TRBD1 or TRBD2 may be the D gene (5 bases each). The CDR3 has 13 residues. Trimming removed 8 bases at V and 7 bases at J, with 17 bases between. Germline V lookup: CDR1 MNHEY, CDR2 SMNVEV (reference sequence). The CDR3 DNA reads as TGTGCCAGCGGAAGAGGGGAGAGTATGACCCAGTACTTC. This encodes CASGRGESMTQYF.